This T cell receptor beta chain was retrieved from a study of blood T cells in healthy people across ages. The sample holds many counts of this clonotype. From germline, CDR1 is SGHTA and CDR2 FQGNSA. The CDR3 spans 15 residues. Deletions cut 1 base from V and 5 bases from J, with 14 bases between. A sample-barcoded 5' primer and a J-beta primer mix were used in a second PCR of roughly 6 to 12 cycles. TCRdb called the 5' RACE reads again in MiXCR, with one record for every CDR3 protein. This table holds approximately 810,000 distinct CDR3 sequences, 29% found once. This clonotype was obtained from a woman aged 80 or over in good health. The J gene is TRBJ1-2, the V gene TRBV7-2, with D unclear. Sequences were obtained from blood. CDR3 residues: CASSLGRQDVYGYTF. For the CDR3, the DNA is TGTGCCAGCAGCTTAGGCAGGCAGGATGTGTATGGCTACACCTTC.